This T cell receptor (beta chain) was sequenced in a study of tumor and adjacent non-tumor tissue in lung cancer. Turning to the study itself: The patients, 10 to 11 men and a handful of women, were roughly 30 to 80 with stage I to III disease. Overall study results and limits: Top 100 clones took a larger repertoire share in normal lung.

Regarding this clonotype: Antigen: not known. At one boundary the junction diverges from the germline segment, which might be a read error.

The CDR3 extends over 15 amino acids. Looked up from germline, CDR1 is MNHNY and CDR2 is SVGAGI (reference sequence). No cell sorting was done before RNA was extracted from the tissue. A modified ARM-PCR protocol with three rounds of nested PCR amplified TCRbeta. MiXCR, applied by TCRdb to the multiplex PCR reads, yields one record per CDR3 protein. The repertoire holds some 71,000 distinct CDR3 sequences, with over 55% as singletons. The sequence was obtained from a woman aged 40 to 50 with non-small cell lung cancer. The gene calls are TRBV6-6 and TRBJ1-5; D is unresolved. The sample consisted of lung tumor tissue. CDR3 in amino acids: CASSFGGISNQPQHF. For the CDR3, the DNA is TGTGCTAGCAGTTTCGGCGGGATTAGCAATCAGCCCCAGCATTTT.